The sequence of this T cell receptor (beta chain) was determined in a study of CD8+CD57+ T cells in acquired aplastic anemia. Across the whole study: The DNA of sorted CD4+ and CD8+ cells averaged 3.2 ug.

Germline V CDR1 and CDR2: LNHDA, SQIVND (reference sequence). J gave up 0 bases and V 1 base, and 5 bases lay outside the gene matches. The CDR3 sequence is 17 residues long. In its sample, this clonotype was seen many times. CDR3 and TCR beta VDJ profiling relied on genomic DNA as the template. A single record per CDR3 protein comes from TCRdb applying MiXCR to the reads. The table lists 150,000 to 200,000 distinct CDR3 sequences, 48% of them singletons. Selection for sequencing was limited to patients who had shown CD8+CD57+ cell expansion by flow cytometry. Prior therapy had not been administered to any patient at the time of blood sampling.

The specimen sequenced was sorted CD4+, CD8+, or CD8+CD57+ T cells (not recorded which) from PBMCs. This chain uses TRBV19 with TRBJ2-4; 8 bases fit TRBD2. This clonotype was sampled from a human donor with aplastic anemia. DNA for the CDR3: TGTGCCAGTAGTATAGCGCTAGCGGGTCTAGCCAAAAACATTCAGTACTTC. This sequence encodes CASSIALAGLAKNIQYF.